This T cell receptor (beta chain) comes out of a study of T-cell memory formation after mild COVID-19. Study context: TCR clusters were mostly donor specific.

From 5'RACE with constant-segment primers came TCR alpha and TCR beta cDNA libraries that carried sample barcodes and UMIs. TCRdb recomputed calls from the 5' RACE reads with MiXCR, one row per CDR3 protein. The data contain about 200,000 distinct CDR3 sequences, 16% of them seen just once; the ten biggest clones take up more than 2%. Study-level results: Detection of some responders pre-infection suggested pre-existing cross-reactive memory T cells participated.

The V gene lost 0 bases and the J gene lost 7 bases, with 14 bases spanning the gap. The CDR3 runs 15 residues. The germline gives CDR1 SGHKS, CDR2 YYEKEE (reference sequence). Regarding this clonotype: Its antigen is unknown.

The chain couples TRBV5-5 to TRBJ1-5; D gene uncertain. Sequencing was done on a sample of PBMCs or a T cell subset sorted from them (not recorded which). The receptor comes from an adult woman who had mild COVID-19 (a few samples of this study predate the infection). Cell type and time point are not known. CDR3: CASSLAAFRSQPQHF. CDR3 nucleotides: TGTGCCAGCAGCTTGGCCGCCTTTAGGTCCCAGCCCCAGCATTTT.